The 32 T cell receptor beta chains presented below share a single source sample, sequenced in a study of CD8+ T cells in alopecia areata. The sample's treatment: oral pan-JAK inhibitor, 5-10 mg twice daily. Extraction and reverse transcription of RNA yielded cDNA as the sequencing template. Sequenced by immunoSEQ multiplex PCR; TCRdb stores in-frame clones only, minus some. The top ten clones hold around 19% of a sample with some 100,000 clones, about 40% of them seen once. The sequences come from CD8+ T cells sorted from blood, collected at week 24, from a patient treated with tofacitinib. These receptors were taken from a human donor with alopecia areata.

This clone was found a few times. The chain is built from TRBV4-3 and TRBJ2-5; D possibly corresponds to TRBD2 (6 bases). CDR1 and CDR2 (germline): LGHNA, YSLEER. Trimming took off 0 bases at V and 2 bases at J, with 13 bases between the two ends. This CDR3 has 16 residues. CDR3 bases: TGCGCCAGCAGCCAAGAAAGGGGAGGAAGACAAGAGACCCAGTACTTC. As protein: CASSQERGGRQETQYF.

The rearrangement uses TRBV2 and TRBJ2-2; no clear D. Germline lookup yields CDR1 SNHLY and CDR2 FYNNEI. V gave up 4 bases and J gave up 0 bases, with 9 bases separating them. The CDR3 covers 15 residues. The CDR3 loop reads CASSVFQANTGELFF. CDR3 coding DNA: TGTGCCAGCAGTGTGTTCCAGGCGAACACCGGGGAGCTGTTTTTT. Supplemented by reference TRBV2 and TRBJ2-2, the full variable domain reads EPEVTQTPSHQVTQMGQEVILRCVPISNHLYFYWYRQILGQKVEFLVSFYNNEISEKSEIFDDQFSVERPDGSNFTLKIRSTKLEDSAMYFCASSVFQANTGELFFGEGSRLTVL.

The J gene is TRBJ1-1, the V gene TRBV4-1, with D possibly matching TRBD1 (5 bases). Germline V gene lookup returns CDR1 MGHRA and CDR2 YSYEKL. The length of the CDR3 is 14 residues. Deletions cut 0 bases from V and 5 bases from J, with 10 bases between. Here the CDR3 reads CASSQDEGPTEAFF. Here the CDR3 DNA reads TGCGCCAGCAGCCAAGATGAGGGACCGACTGAAGCTTTCTTT.

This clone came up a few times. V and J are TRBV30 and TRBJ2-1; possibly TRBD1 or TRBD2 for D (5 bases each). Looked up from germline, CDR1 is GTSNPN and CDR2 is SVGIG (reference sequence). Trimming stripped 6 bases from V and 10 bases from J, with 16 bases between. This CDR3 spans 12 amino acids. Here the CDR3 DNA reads TGTGCCTGCGCCGGGGCCAGCGGCGAGCAGTTCTTC. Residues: CACAGASGEQFF.

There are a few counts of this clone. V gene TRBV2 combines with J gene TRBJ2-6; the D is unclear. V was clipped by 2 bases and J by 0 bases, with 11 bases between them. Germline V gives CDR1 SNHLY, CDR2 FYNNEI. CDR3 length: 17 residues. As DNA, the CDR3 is TGTGCCAGCAGTGAAATGATAAATCGCTCTGGGGCCAACGTCCTGACTTTC. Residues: CASSEMINRSGANVLTF.

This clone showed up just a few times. CDR3 DNA sequence: TGTGCCAGCAGTTTGCGGGGGCGAGTTACTGAAGCTTTCTTT. Its protein product is CASSLRGRVTEAFF. This chain uses TRBV27 with TRBJ1-1; possibly TRBD1 for D (6 bases). This CDR3 is built from 14 residues. V was pared by 3 bases and J by 5 bases, with 13 bases between. From germline, CDR1 is MNHEY and CDR2 SMNVEV (reference sequence).

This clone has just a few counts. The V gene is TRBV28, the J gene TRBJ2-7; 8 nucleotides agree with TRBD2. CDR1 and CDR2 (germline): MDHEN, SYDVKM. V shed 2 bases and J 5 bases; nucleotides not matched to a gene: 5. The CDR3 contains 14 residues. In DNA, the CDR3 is TGTGCCAGCAGTTTAGCGGGAGGTCGTCACGAGCAGTACTTC. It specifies CASSLAGGRHEQYF.

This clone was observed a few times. The CDR3 DNA sequence: TGTGCCAGCAGCCATTCTAGCCCTACCTACGAGCAGTACTTC. This gives the protein CASSHSSPTYEQYF. The J gene is TRBJ2-7, the V gene TRBV11-2; tentatively, D is TRBD2 (5 bases). Germline V lookup: CDR1 SGHAT, CDR2 FQNNGV. The CDR3 contains 14 residues. The V end was cut by 5 bases, the J end by 2 bases, with 13 bases between.

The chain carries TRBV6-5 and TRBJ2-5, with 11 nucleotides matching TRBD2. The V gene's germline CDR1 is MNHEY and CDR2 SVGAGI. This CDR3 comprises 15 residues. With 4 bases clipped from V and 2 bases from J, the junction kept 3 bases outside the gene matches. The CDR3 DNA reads TGTGCCAGCAGTTTAGCGGGAGGGACTCAAGAGACCCAGTACTTC. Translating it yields CASSLAGGTQETQYF.

The CDR3 spells CASSLAGKYEQYF. The DNA of the CDR3 is TGCGCCAGCAGCTTGGCTGGAAAATACGAGCAGTACTTC. The rearrangement joins TRBV5-1 to TRBJ2-7; D is uncertain. Trimming took 0 bases from V and 4 from J, leaving 8 bases between them. Germline V lookup: CDR1 SGHRS, CDR2 YFSETQ. The CDR3 loop spans 13 amino acids.

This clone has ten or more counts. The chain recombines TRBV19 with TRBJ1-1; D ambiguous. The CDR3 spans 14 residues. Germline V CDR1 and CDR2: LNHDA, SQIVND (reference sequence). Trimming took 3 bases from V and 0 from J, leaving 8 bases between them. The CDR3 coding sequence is TGTGCCAGTAGTATGAGGCCTATGAACACTGAAGCTTTCTTT. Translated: CASSMRPMNTEAFF.

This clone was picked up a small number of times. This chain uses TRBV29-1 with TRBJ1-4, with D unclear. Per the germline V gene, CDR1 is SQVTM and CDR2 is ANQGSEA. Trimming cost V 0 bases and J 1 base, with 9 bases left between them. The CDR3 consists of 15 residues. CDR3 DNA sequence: TGCAGCGTTGAAGATACCAGTTTAACTAATGAAAAACTGTTTTTT. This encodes CSVEDTSLTNEKLFF.

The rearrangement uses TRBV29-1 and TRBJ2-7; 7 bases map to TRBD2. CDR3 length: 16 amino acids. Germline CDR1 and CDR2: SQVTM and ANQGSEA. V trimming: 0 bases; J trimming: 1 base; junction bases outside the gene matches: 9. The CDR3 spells CSVEDRGVAGSYEQYF. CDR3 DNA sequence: TGCAGCGTTGAAGATCGGGGGGTGGCAGGTTCCTACGAGCAGTACTTC.

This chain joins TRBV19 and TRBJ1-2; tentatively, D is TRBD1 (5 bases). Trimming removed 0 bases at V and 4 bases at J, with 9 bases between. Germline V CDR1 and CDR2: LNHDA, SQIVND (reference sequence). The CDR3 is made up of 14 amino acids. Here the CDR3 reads CASSIDGGLYGYTF. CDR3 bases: TGTGCCAGTAGTATAGATGGGGGTCTCTATGGCTACACCTTC. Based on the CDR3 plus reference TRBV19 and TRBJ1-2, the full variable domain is DGGITQSPKYLFRKEGQNVTLSCEQNLNHDAMYWYRQDPGQGLRLIYYSQIVNDFQKGDIAEGYSVSREKKESFPLTVTSAQKNPTAFYLCASSIDGGLYGYTFGSGTRLTVV.

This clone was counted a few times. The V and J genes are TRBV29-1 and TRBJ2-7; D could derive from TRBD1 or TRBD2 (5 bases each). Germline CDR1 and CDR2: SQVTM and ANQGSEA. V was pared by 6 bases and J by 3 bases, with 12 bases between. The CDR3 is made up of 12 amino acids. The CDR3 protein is CSVRGESYEQYF. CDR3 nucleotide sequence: TGCAGCGTCCGGGGCGAGAGCTACGAGCAGTACTTC.

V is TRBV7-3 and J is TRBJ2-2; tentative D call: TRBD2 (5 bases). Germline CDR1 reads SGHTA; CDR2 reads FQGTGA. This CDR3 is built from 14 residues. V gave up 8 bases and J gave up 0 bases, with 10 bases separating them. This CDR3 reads CASGAGTNTGELFF. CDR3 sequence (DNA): TGTGCCAGCGGAGCCGGGACGAACACCGGGGAGCTGTTTTTT.

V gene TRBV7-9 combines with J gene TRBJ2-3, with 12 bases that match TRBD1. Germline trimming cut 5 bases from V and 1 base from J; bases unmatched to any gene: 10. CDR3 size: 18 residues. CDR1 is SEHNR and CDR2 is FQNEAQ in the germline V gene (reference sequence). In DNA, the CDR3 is TGTGCCAGCAGCCTCCGGGACAGGGGGCCTAAGGGCACAGATACGCAGTATTTT. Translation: CASSLRDRGPKGTDTQYF.

The CDR3 spells CASSLTHGLTDTQYF. DNA for the CDR3: TGTGCCAGCAGTCTTACACACGGACTAACAGATACGCAGTATTTT. The rearrangement joins TRBV7-3 to TRBJ2-3, with D maybe TRBD2 (6 bases). The CDR3 is made up of 15 amino acids. The germline gives CDR1 SGHTA, CDR2 FQGTGA. V gave up 6 bases and J gave up 3 bases, with 16 bases separating them. Combining the CDR3 with reference TRBV7-3 and TRBJ2-3 gives the whole variable domain GAGVSQTPSNKVTEKGKYVELRCDPISGHTALYWYRQSLGQGPEFLIYFQGTGAADDSGLPNDRFFAVRPEGSVSTLKIQRTERGDSAVYLCASSLTHGLTDTQYFGPGTRLTVL.

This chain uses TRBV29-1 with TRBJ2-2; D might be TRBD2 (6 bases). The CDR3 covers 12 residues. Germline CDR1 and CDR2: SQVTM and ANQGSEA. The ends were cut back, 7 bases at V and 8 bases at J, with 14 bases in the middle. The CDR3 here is CSGVLGGGELFF. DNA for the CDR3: TGCAGCGGTGTCTTGGGGGGTGGGGAGCTGTTTTTT.

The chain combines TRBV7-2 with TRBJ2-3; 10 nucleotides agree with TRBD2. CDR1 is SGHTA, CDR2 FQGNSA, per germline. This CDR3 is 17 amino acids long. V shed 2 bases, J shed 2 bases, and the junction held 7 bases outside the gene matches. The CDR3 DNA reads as TGTGCCAGCAGCTTACAGGGACTAGCGAGCGCCACAGATACGCAGTATTTT. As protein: CASSLQGLASATDTQYF.

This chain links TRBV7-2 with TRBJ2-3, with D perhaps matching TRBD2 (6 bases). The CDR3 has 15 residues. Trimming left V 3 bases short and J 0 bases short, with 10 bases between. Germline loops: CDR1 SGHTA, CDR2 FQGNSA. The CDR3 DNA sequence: TGTGCCAGCAGCTTTGGGACTTATAGCACAGATACGCAGTATTTT. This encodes CASSFGTYSTDTQYF.

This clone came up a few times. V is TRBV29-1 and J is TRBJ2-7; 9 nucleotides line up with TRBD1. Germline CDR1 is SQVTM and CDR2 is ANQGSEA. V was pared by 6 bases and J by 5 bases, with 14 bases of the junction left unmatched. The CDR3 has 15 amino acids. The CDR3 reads CSVLLGQGLPNEQYF. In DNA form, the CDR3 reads TGCAGCGTCCTCCTGGGACAGGGCCTCCCCAACGAGCAGTACTTC.

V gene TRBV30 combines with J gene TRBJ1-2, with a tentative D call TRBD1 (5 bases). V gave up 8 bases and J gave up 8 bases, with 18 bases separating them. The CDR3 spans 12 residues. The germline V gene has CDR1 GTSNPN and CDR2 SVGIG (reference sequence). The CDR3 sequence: CAGGPEGTGYTF. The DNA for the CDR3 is TGTGCCGGGGGACCAGAGGGTACGGGCTACACCTTC. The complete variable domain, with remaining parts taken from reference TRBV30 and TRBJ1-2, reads SQTIHQWPATLVQPVGSPLSLECTVEGTSNPNLYWYRQAAGRGLQLLFYSVGIGQISSEVPQNLSASRPQDRQFILSSKKLLLSDSGFYLCAGGPEGTGYTFGSGTRLTVV.

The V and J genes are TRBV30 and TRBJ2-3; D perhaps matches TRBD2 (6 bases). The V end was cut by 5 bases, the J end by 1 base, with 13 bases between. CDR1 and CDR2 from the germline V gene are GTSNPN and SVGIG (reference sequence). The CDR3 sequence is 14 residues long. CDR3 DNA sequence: TGTGCCTGGGGTAGCGGCCTGGGCACAGATACGCAGTATTTT. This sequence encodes CAWGSGLGTDTQYF. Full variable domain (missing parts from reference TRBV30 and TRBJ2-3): SQTIHQWPATLVQPVGSPLSLECTVEGTSNPNLYWYRQAAGRGLQLLFYSVGIGQISSEVPQNLSASRPQDRQFILSSKKLLLSDSGFYLCAWGSGLGTDTQYFGPGTRLTVL.

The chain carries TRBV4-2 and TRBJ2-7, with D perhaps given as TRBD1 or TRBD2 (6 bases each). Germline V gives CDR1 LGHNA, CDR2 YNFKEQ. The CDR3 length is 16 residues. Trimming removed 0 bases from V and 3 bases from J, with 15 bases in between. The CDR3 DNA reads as TGTGCCAGCAGCCAAGAAGATTCCCGGGGGCTCTACGAGCAGTACTTC. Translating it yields CASSQEDSRGLYEQYF.

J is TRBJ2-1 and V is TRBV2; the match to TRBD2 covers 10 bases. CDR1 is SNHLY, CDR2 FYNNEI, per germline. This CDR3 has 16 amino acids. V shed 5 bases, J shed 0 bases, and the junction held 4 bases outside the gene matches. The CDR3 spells CASSLSSGSSYNEQFF. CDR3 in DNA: TGTGCCAGCAGTCTATCTAGCGGGAGCTCCTACAATGAGCAGTTCTTC.

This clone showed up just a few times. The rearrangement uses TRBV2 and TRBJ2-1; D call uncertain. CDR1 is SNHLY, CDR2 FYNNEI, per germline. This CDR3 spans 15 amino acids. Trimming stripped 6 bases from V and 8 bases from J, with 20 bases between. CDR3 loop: CASRSRLLDPDEQFF. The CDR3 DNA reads TGTGCCAGCAGGTCCCGACTGCTCGACCCGGATGAGCAGTTCTTC. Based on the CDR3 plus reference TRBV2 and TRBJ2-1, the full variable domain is EPEVTQTPSHQVTQMGQEVILRCVPISNHLYFYWYRQILGQKVEFLVSFYNNEISEKSEIFDDQFSVERPDGSNFTLKIRSTKLEDSAMYFCASRSRLLDPDEQFFGPGTRLTVL.

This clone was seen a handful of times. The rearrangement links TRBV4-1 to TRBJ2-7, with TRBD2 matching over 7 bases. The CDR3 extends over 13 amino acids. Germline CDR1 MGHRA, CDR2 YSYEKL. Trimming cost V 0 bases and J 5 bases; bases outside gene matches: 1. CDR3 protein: CASSQDSGDEQYF. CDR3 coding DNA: TGCGCCAGCAGCCAAGACAGCGGGGACGAGCAGTACTTC.

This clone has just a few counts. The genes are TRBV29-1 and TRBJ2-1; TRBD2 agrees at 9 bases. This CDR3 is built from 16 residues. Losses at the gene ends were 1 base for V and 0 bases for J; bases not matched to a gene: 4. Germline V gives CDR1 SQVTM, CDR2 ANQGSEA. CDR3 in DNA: TGCAGCGTTGAAGGGCTAGCGGGGAGCTCCTACAATGAGCAGTTCTTC. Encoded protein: CSVEGLAGSSYNEQFF.

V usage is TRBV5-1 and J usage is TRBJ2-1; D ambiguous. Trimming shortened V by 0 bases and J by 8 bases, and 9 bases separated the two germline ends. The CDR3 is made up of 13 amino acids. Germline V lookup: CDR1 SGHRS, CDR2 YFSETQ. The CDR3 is CASSLAGSHEQFF. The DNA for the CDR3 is TGCGCCAGCAGCTTGGCTGGGTCCCATGAGCAGTTCTTC.

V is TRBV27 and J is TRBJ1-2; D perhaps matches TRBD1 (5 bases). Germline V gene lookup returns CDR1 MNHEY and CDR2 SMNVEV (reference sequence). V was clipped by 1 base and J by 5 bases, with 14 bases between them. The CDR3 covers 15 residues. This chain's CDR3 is CASSLLGRADYGYTF. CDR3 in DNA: TGTGCCAGCAGTTTATTGGGACGGGCCGATTATGGCTACACCTTC.

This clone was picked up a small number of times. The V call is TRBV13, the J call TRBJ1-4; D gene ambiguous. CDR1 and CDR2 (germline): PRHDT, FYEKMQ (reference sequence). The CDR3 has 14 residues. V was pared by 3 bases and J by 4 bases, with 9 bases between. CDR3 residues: CASSFLGSNEKLFF. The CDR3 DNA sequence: TGTGCCAGCAGCTTTTTGGGGAGTAATGAAAAACTGTTTTTT.